This is a list of T cell receptor beta chains from one sample in a study of cytotoxic CD8 clonotypes in ibrutinib-treated CLL. Measured with immunoSEQ multiplex PCR; TCRdb has only the in-frame clones, and not every one. The sample includes about 200,000 clones, roughly 72% of them seen just once. The sequences come from PBMCs, collected after 24 months of ibrutinib treatment. Every receptor here comes from a human donor with chronic lymphocytic leukemia. Both conserved end residues are part of each CDR3. D genes are given only for firm matches. A clone size is listed for some rows: how often the clone was seen (once, few, many), or a class if it is expanded.

j_gene: TRBJ2-7; v_gene: TRBV11-3; abundance: .; d_gene: .; CDR3nt: TGTGCCAGCAGCTCGGGTGACAAGGTCGATGATTACGAGCAGTACTTC; CDR3aa: CASSSGDKVDDYEQYF
j_gene: TRBJ1-5; v_gene: TRBV28; abundance: few; d_gene: .; CDR3nt: TGTGCCAGCAGTCCACTAGGGGAAAATCAGCCCCAGCATTTT; CDR3aa: CASSPLGENQPQHF
j_gene: TRBJ2-7; v_gene: TRBV5-1; abundance: few; d_gene: .; CDR3nt: TGCGCCAGCAGCTTGTCTGGGACCCAAACCTACGAGCAGTACTTC; CDR3aa: CASSLSGTQTYEQYF
j_gene: TRBJ1-1; v_gene: TRBV5-4; abundance: .; d_gene: .; CDR3nt: TGTGCCAGCAGCACAAAGACAGGGAACACTGAAGCTTTCTTT; CDR3aa: CASSTKTGNTEAFF
j_gene: TRBJ1-4; v_gene: TRBV19; abundance: .; d_gene: .; CDR3nt: TGTGCCAGTAGAGAGACCCATCTCCTAGGTACTAATGAAAAACTGTTTTTT; CDR3aa: CASRETHLLGTNEKLFF
j_gene: TRBJ1-5; v_gene: TRBV19; abundance: .; d_gene: TRBD1; CDR3nt: TGTGCCAGTAGTCCCGGACAGGGAATTGTGCCCCAGCATTTT; CDR3aa: CASSPGQGIVPQHF
j_gene: TRBJ2-3; v_gene: TRBV5-1; abundance: .; d_gene: .; CDR3nt: TGCGCCAGCTGGGAGGGCACAGATACGCAGTATTTT; CDR3aa: CASWEGTDTQYF
j_gene: TRBJ2-1; v_gene: TRBV9; abundance: .; d_gene: TRBD2; CDR3nt: TGTGCCAGCAGCGTGCGGGGGACTGCGGGCAATGAGCAGTTCTTC; CDR3aa: CASSVRGTAGNEQFF
j_gene: TRBJ2-1; v_gene: TRBV7-9; abundance: .; d_gene: TRBD2; CDR3nt: TGTGCCAGCAGCTTCTCTAGCGGGAGATCTCTGCTCTACAATGAGCAGTTCTTC; CDR3aa: CASSFSSGRSLLYNEQFF
j_gene: TRBJ2-7; v_gene: TRBV7-2; abundance: .; d_gene: TRBD2; CDR3nt: TGTGCCAGCAGCCGTCCCCCGCGGGAGACCTACGAGCAGTACTTC; CDR3aa: CASSRPPRETYEQYF
j_gene: TRBJ2-3; v_gene: TRBV4-3; abundance: once; d_gene: .; CDR3nt: TGCGCCAGCAGCCAAGATCCGGTTCGGGGGCCGGTCACAGATACGCAGTATTTT; CDR3aa: CASSQDPVRGPVTDTQYF
j_gene: TRBJ1-2; v_gene: TRBV6-5; abundance: few; d_gene: .; CDR3nt: TGTGCCAGCAGCAGGGACACTTACTATGGCTACACCTTC; CDR3aa: CASSRDTYYGYTF
j_gene: TRBJ1-2; v_gene: TRBV28; abundance: .; d_gene: TRBD1; CDR3nt: TGTGCCAGCAGTTCTGGACAGGGGGCCAACTATGGCTACACCTTC; CDR3aa: CASSSGQGANYGYTF
j_gene: TRBJ2-5; v_gene: TRBV4-2; abundance: .; d_gene: .; CDR3nt: TGTGCCAGCAGCCAAGATCCTGGCAGGGAAGAGACTCAGTACTTC; CDR3aa: CASSQDPGREETQYF
j_gene: TRBJ2-1; v_gene: TRBV5-1; abundance: .; d_gene: TRBD2; CDR3nt: TGCGCCAGCAGCTTGGTTGTAGCGGGAGGCAATGAGCAGTTCTTC; CDR3aa: CASSLVVAGGNEQFF
j_gene: TRBJ1-1; v_gene: TRBV7-6; abundance: few; d_gene: TRBD1; CDR3nt: TGTGCCAGCAGCTTAGAAGGGGGCGCCACTGAAGCTTTCTTT; CDR3aa: CASSLEGGATEAFF
j_gene: TRBJ1-2; v_gene: TRBV28; abundance: once; d_gene: TRBD1; CDR3nt: TGTGCCAGCAGTTCTCACCGGGACAGGGGGCGAGGGGGCTACACCTTC; CDR3aa: CASSSHRDRGRGGYTF
j_gene: TRBJ1-2; v_gene: TRBV4-1; abundance: once; d_gene: TRBD1; CDR3nt: TGCGCCAGCAGCCAAGACCCAGGGGGTAACTATGGCTACACCTTC; CDR3aa: CASSQDPGGNYGYTF
j_gene: TRBJ2-7; v_gene: TRBV7-7; abundance: .; d_gene: .; CDR3nt: TGTGCTAGCAGCTTAGGCAGGGACGGGGACGAGCAGTACTTC; CDR3aa: CASSLGRDGDEQYF
j_gene: TRBJ1-2; v_gene: TRBV27; abundance: .; d_gene: .; CDR3nt: TGTGCCAGCAGTTTCGGTTACAACTATGGCTACACCTTC; CDR3aa: CASSFGYNYGYTF
j_gene: TRBJ1-5; v_gene: TRBV6-5; abundance: .; d_gene: .; CDR3nt: TGTGCCAGCAGTGGGGGATCGGATCAGCCCCAGCATTTT; CDR3aa: CASSGGSDQPQHF
j_gene: TRBJ2-3; v_gene: TRBV7-2; abundance: .; d_gene: .; CDR3nt: TGTGCCAGCAGCTCGCGAGGGTCAGGGCAGTATTTT; CDR3aa: CASSSRGSGQYF
j_gene: TRBJ2-7; v_gene: TRBV6-1; abundance: once; d_gene: TRBD1; CDR3nt: TGTGCCACCACCTACAGGGGGTACTACGAGCAGTACTTC; CDR3aa: CATTYRGYYEQYF
j_gene: TRBJ2-3; v_gene: TRBV30; abundance: .; d_gene: TRBD2; CDR3nt: TGTGCCTGGAGTGTGGGCCTAGCGGGAGTTGCAGATACGCAGTATTTT; CDR3aa: CAWSVGLAGVADTQYF
j_gene: TRBJ2-3; v_gene: TRBV11-3; abundance: .; d_gene: .; CDR3nt: TGTGCCAGCAGCTTAGGCACAGATACGCAGTATTTT; CDR3aa: CASSLGTDTQYF
j_gene: TRBJ1-1; v_gene: TRBV27; abundance: few; d_gene: .; CDR3nt: TGTGCCAGCAGTTTTAACGAAAACACTGAAGCTTTCTTT; CDR3aa: CASSFNENTEAFF
j_gene: TRBJ1-2; v_gene: TRBV4-1; abundance: once; d_gene: .; CDR3nt: TGCGCCAGCAGCCAAGAGGTGGCAGGGGACAACTATGGCTACACCTTC; CDR3aa: CASSQEVAGDNYGYTF
j_gene: TRBJ2-5; v_gene: TRBV25-1; abundance: .; d_gene: .; CDR3nt: TGTGCCAGCAGTGAAGGCCCCCGAGAGACCCAGTACTTC; CDR3aa: CASSEGPRETQYF
j_gene: TRBJ2-1; v_gene: TRBV2; abundance: .; d_gene: .; CDR3nt: TGTGCCAGCATCGTGATTTCCAACAATGAGCAGTTCTTC; CDR3aa: CASIVISNNEQFF
j_gene: TRBJ2-7; v_gene: TRBV7-2; abundance: .; d_gene: .; CDR3nt: TGTGCCAGCAGCCCGAGGGTCCAGGGGTCCCCCGAGCAGTACTTC; CDR3aa: CASSPRVQGSPEQYF
j_gene: TRBJ1-5; v_gene: TRBV7-2; abundance: once; d_gene: .; CDR3nt: TGTGCCAGCAGCTTAGGGCAGTCAATCAGGCCCCAGCATTTT; CDR3aa: CASSLGQSIRPQHF
j_gene: TRBJ2-7; v_gene: TRBV20-1; abundance: .; d_gene: .; CDR3nt: TGCAGCGTCGACAGCCTCTACGAGCAGTACTTC; CDR3aa: CSVDSLYEQYF
j_gene: TRBJ1-1; v_gene: TRBV10-1; abundance: .; d_gene: TRBD1; CDR3nt: TGCGCCAGCAGTGCCCCGGGACAGGGCAATGCTTTCTTT; CDR3aa: CASSAPGQGNAFF
j_gene: TRBJ2-3; v_gene: TRBV7-9; abundance: .; d_gene: .; CDR3nt: TGTGCCAGCAGTAAAGGGGCCTCGGATCCTGGGACAGATACGCAGTATTTT; CDR3aa: CASSKGASDPGTDTQYF
j_gene: TRBJ2-7; v_gene: TRBV9; abundance: .; d_gene: TRBD2; CDR3nt: TGTGCCAGCAGCGGGGGACTAGCGGGATCTATTTTGGAGCAGTACTTC; CDR3aa: CASSGGLAGSILEQYF
j_gene: TRBJ1-5; v_gene: TRBV15; abundance: few; d_gene: .; CDR3nt: TGTGCCACCAGCGGAGCGATTGGCAATCAGCCCCAGCATTTT; CDR3aa: CATSGAIGNQPQHF
j_gene: TRBJ2-2; v_gene: TRBV4-3; abundance: .; d_gene: .; CDR3nt: TGCGCCAGCAGCCAAGGACCAATCGGGGAGCTGTTTTTT; CDR3aa: CASSQGPIGELFF
j_gene: TRBJ1-5; v_gene: TRBV15; abundance: once; d_gene: .; CDR3nt: TGTGCCTCTCAAGACAGATTCAATAGCAATCAGCCCCAGCATTTT; CDR3aa: CASQDRFNSNQPQHF
j_gene: TRBJ1-4; v_gene: TRBV5-4; abundance: few; d_gene: .; CDR3nt: TGTGCCAGCAGCATGGACAGCTTCAATGAAAAACTGTTTTTT; CDR3aa: CASSMDSFNEKLFF
j_gene: TRBJ2-3; v_gene: TRBV6-5; abundance: .; d_gene: .; CDR3nt: TGTGCCAGCAGTTACACAGGGTTAGATACGCAGTATTTT; CDR3aa: CASSYTGLDTQYF
j_gene: TRBJ2-5; v_gene: TRBV6-5; abundance: .; d_gene: TRBD2; CDR3nt: TGTGCCAGCAGTCGGGAGGGGACCCAGTACTTC; CDR3aa: CASSREGTQYF
j_gene: TRBJ1-2; v_gene: TRBV30; abundance: once; d_gene: .; CDR3nt: TGTGCCTGGAGTGTGATCTTAGCCGGGGGCTACACCTTC; CDR3aa: CAWSVILAGGYTF
j_gene: TRBJ2-5; v_gene: TRBV7-9; abundance: .; d_gene: TRBD1; CDR3nt: TGTGCCAGCAGCCTGGGGACAGGGGCGGAGACCCAGTACTTC; CDR3aa: CASSLGTGAETQYF
j_gene: TRBJ2-1; v_gene: TRBV5-1; abundance: .; d_gene: .; CDR3nt: TGCGCCAGCAGCTTGGAGGGCCATCGGTCCTACAATGAGCAGTTCTTC; CDR3aa: CASSLEGHRSYNEQFF
j_gene: TRBJ2-5; v_gene: TRBV6-5; abundance: .; d_gene: TRBD1; CDR3nt: TGTGCCAGCAGTCCCGGGACAGGCTCACGGACCCAGTACTTC; CDR3aa: CASSPGTGSRTQYF
j_gene: TRBJ2-1; v_gene: TRBV2; abundance: .; d_gene: .; CDR3nt: TGTGCCAGCATAGACAATGAGCAGTTCTTC; CDR3aa: CASIDNEQFF